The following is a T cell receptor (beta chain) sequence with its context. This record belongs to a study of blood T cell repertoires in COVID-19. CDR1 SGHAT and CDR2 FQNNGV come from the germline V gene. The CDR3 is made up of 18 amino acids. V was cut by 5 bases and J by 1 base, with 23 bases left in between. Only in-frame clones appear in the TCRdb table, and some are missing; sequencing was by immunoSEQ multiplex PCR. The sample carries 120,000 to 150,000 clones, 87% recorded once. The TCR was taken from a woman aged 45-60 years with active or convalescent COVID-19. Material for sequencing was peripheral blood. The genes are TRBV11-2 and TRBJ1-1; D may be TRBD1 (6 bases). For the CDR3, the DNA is TGTGCCAGCAGCCCGGACAGCTACCGTTCCCCTTCGAACACTGAAGCTTTCTTT. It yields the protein CASSPDSYRSPSNTEAFF.